A single sample is the source of the 24 T cell receptor beta chains below, sequenced in a study of technical replicates of blood from several donors. The data were produced by immunoSEQ multiplex PCR, yet TCRdb's version contains in-frame clones alone and is incomplete. Of approximately 74,000 clones listed, over 70% are singletons. Specimen: PBMCs. The receptors were gathered from a human donor in good health. Some clones in this sample may be carry-over from other donors' samples.

The chain employs TRBV30 and TRBJ1-2; 10 nucleotides line up with TRBD1. Germline loops: CDR1 GTSNPN, CDR2 SVGIG (reference sequence). CDR3 length: 13 amino acids. J was trimmed by 5 bases and V by 4 bases; bases with no gene match: 4. CDR3 sequence: CAWNPGQGYGYTF. The DNA of the CDR3 is TGTGCCTGGAATCCGGGACAGGGGTATGGCTACACCTTC. Full variable domain (remainder filled in from reference TRBV30 and TRBJ1-2): SQTIHQWPATLVQPVGSPLSLECTVEGTSNPNLYWYRQAAGRGLQLLFYSVGIGQISSEVPQNLSASRPQDRQFILSSKKLLLSDSGFYLCAWNPGQGYGYTFGSGTRLTVV.

In the case of this clone: The same CDR3 can be traced to other DNA sequences in this sample. The chain has TRBV29-1 and TRBJ2-2, with 10 bases identical to TRBD1. The CDR3 totals 13 residues. J was trimmed by 3 bases and V by 7 bases; bases with no gene match: 2. Germline lookup yields CDR1 SQVTM and CDR2 ANQGSEA. CDR3 nucleotides: TGCAGCGCAGGACAGGGGGACACCGGGGAGCTGTTTTTT. Protein: CSAGQGDTGELFF.

The CDR3 loop reads CAGGGGLNTEAFF. CDR3 in DNA: TGTGCCGGCGGCGGAGGGCTGAACACTGAAGCTTTCTTT. V gene TRBV11-2 combines with J gene TRBJ1-1; D is undetermined. The CDR3 is 13 residues long. Trimming left V 11 bases short and J 0 bases short, with 13 bases between. CDR1 and CDR2 (germline): SGHAT, FQNNGV.

The rearrangement links TRBV10-1 to TRBJ2-2, with D uncertain. There are 14 residues in the CDR3. In germline, CDR1 is WNHNN, CDR2 SYGVQD (reference sequence). V was pared by 3 bases and J by 1 base, with 6 bases between. The CDR3 sequence: CASSDQQNTGELFF. CDR3 sequence (DNA): TGCGCCAGCAGTGACCAACAGAACACCGGGGAGCTGTTTTTT.

This chain connects TRBV4-1 to TRBJ2-2; possibly TRBD1 for D (5 bases). V dropped 1 base and J dropped 5 bases, with 11 bases sitting between them. The length of the CDR3 is 15 residues. Germline CDR1 reads MGHRA; CDR2 reads YSYEKL. The CDR3 DNA is TGCGCCAGCAGCCAAGCTCCAGGGTTAACCGGGGAGCTGTTTTTT. Amino acids: CASSQAPGLTGELFF.

The rearrangement uses TRBV14 and TRBJ2-3; D unclear. This CDR3 is built from 13 residues. Trimming took 2 bases from V and 5 from J, leaving 8 bases between them. CDR1 and CDR2 (germline): SGHDN, FVKESK. The CDR3 region has the DNA TGTGCCAGCAGCCAAAATTTCGGAGATACGCAGTATTTT. Translated: CASSQNFGDTQYF.

The sample holds one count of this clone. One junction end disagrees with the germline gene, perhaps due to a read error. V gene TRBV11-1 combines with J gene TRBJ2-2; weak D call: TRBD1 (6 bases). The germline CDR1 and CDR2 sequences are SGHAT and FQDESV (reference sequence). The CDR3 runs to 16 residues. The CDR3 sequence: CASSRGTSANTGELFF. The DNA of the CDR3 is TGTGCCAGCAGCAGGGGGACCTCAGCGAATACCGGGGAGCTGTTTTTT.

The chain joins TRBV7-9 to TRBJ2-7; tentative D call: TRBD1 (5 bases). The CDR3 is made up of 13 amino acids. Trimming took 1 base from V and 3 from J, leaving 7 bases between them. The V gene's germline CDR1 is SEHNR and CDR2 FQNEAQ (reference sequence). CDR3 residues: CASSLGRGYEQYF. CDR3 sequence (DNA): TGTGCCAGCAGCTTAGGTAGGGGCTACGAGCAGTACTTC. The full variable domain, completed using reference TRBV7-9 and TRBJ2-7, is DTGVSQNPRHKITKRGQNVTFRCDPISEHNRLYWYRQTLGQGPEFLTYFQNEAQLEKSRLLSDRFSAERPKGSFSTLEIQRTEQGDSAMYLCASSLGRGYEQYFGPGTRLTVT.

The rearrangement joins TRBV2 to TRBJ2-5, with 7 bases matching TRBD2. Germline V gene lookup returns CDR1 SNHLY and CDR2 FYNNEI. V lost 4 bases, J lost 5 bases, and 10 bases stayed unmatched. The CDR3 extends over 15 amino acids. The CDR3 coding sequence is TGTGCCAGCAGTGGGGGGTTCGTGGGAGGGGAGACCCAGTACTTC. Its protein is CASSGGFVGGETQYF.

The chain is built from TRBV18 and TRBJ2-2, with TRBD2 as a possible D gene (5 bases). The CDR3 covers 15 residues. V lost 0 bases and J 5 bases, leaving 10 bases between the germline ends. CDR1 is KGHSH and CDR2 is LQKENI in the germline V gene. CDR3 in amino acids: CASSPPSGSTGELFF. In DNA, the CDR3 is TGTGCCAGCTCACCACCGTCGGGGAGTACCGGGGAGCTGTTTTTT.

The V call is TRBV10-3, the J call TRBJ2-2; D is undetermined. Trimming removed 6 bases from V and 2 bases from J, with 4 bases in between. There are 12 residues in the CDR3. Germline lookup yields CDR1 ENHRY and CDR2 SYGVKD. The CDR3 spells CAISQNTGELFF. As DNA, the CDR3 is TGTGCCATCAGCCAAAACACCGGGGAGCTGTTTTTT.

V gene TRBV2 combines with J gene TRBJ1-1; unclear D gene. From germline, CDR1 is SNHLY and CDR2 FYNNEI. Trimming shortened V by 2 bases and J by 0 bases, and 10 bases separated the two germline ends. The CDR3 length is 15 residues. CDR3 coding DNA: TGTGCCAGCAGTGAACAGGTCTCCATGAACACTGAAGCTTTCTTT. Its protein product is CASSEQVSMNTEAFF.

This clone was observed a single time. This rearrangement joins TRBV7-3 to TRBJ1-2, with 10 bases lining up with TRBD1. Per germline, CDR1 SGHTA and CDR2 FQGTGA. V lost 6 bases and J lost 8; bases outside the gene matches: 12. The CDR3 runs to 15 residues. CDR3 coding DNA: TGTGCCAGCAGTTCACGAGTCGGGACAGGGGACGGCTACACCTTC. This codes for CASSSRVGTGDGYTF.

The chain combines TRBV10-3 with TRBJ1-3; D perhaps matches TRBD1 (6 bases). V shed 4 bases and J shed 2 bases, with 12 bases lying between them. Germline V gives CDR1 ENHRY, CDR2 SYGVKD. The CDR3 extends over 15 amino acids. This chain's CDR3 is CAISGTGSPGNTIYF. CDR3 nucleotide sequence: TGTGCCATCAGTGGAACAGGGTCACCTGGAAACACCATATATTTT.

This chain connects TRBV11-2 to TRBJ2-7; 13 bases align to TRBD2. V shed 5 bases and J 2 bases; nucleotides not matched to a gene: 3. Germline V gene lookup returns CDR1 SGHAT and CDR2 FQNNGV. The CDR3 loop spans 15 amino acids. The CDR3 region is CASSVLAGGPYEQYF. DNA of the CDR3: TGTGCCAGCAGCGTACTAGCGGGAGGGCCCTACGAGCAGTACTTC. The full variable domain, its missing parts supplied by reference TRBV11-2 and TRBJ2-7, is EAGVAQSPRYKIIEKRQSVAFWCNPISGHATLYWYQQILGQGPKLLIQFQNNGVVDDSQLPKDRFSAERLKGVDSTLKIQPAKLEDSAVYLCASSVLAGGPYEQYFGPGTRLTVT.

This chain links TRBV4-1 with TRBJ2-1, with D possibly matching TRBD2 (6 bases). Germline CDR1 reads MGHRA; CDR2 reads YSYEKL. Between the trimmed V and J ends, which lost 1 base and 6 bases, there was a span of 16 bases. The CDR3 runs to 16 residues. CDR3 in amino acids: CASSQGGGTLPNEQFF. The CDR3 nucleotides read TGCGCCAGCAGCCAAGGAGGAGGGACCCTACCCAATGAGCAGTTCTTC.

V is TRBV19 and J is TRBJ1-1; 8 bases align to TRBD1. CDR3 length: 15 residues. Trimming at V came to 4 bases and at J to 7 bases, leaving 11 bases not matched to a gene. Germline CDR1 reads LNHDA; CDR2 reads SQIVND (reference sequence). The CDR3 coding sequence is TGTGCCAGTAGTAGGACAGGGACCTATATGGGTGAAGCTTTCTTT. Translation gives CASSRTGTYMGEAFF.

The chain joins TRBV9 to TRBJ2-3, with 8 nucleotides matching TRBD2. V lost 0 bases and J lost 6; bases outside the gene matches: 9. CDR3 length: 16 amino acids. Looked up from germline, CDR1 is SGDLS and CDR2 is YYNGEE. The CDR3 loop reads CASSVATRGAVDTQYF. In DNA form, the CDR3 reads TGTGCCAGCAGCGTAGCTACGCGGGGGGCCGTGGATACGCAGTATTTT.

The sample holds one count of this clone. This sequence joins TRBV6-5 and TRBJ1-1; the match to TRBD1 covers 7 bases. The CDR3 loop spans 15 amino acids. From germline, CDR1 is MNHEY and CDR2 SVGAGI. V was clipped by 7 bases and J by 4 bases; unmatched bases: 12. CDR3 coding DNA: TGTGCCAGCATTAGGCACCAGGGGGTAAGCACTGAAGCTTTCTTT. Translated: CASIRHQGVSTEAFF.

A single count supports this clone. The CDR3 DNA sequence: TGTGCCAGCAGCTTGGGACAGGGGTCGAACACCGGGGAGCTGTTTTTT. Protein sequence: CASSLGQGSNTGELFF. This chain connects TRBV5-5 to TRBJ2-2, with 8 bases that match TRBD1. Germline lookup yields CDR1 SGHKS and CDR2 YYEKEE (reference sequence). The CDR3 sequence is 16 residues long. Germline trimming cut 0 bases from V and 0 bases from J; bases unmatched to any gene: 1. Based on the CDR3 plus reference TRBV5-5 and TRBJ2-2, the full variable domain is DAGVTQSPTHLIKTRGQQVTLRCSPISGHKSVSWYQQVLGQGPQFIFQYYEKEERGRGNFPDRFSARQFPNYSSELNVNALLLGDSALYLCASSLGQGSNTGELFFGEGSRLTVL.

V gene TRBV27 combines with J gene TRBJ2-1, with D possibly TRBD2 on 7 matching bases. CDR3 length: 15 residues. V shed 6 bases and J shed 4 bases, with 16 bases lying between them. The germline gives CDR1 MNHEY, CDR2 SMNVEV (reference sequence). CDR3 nucleotides: TGTGCCAGCAGACGAGGGGGGGCCGGGTACAATGAGCAGTTCTTC. This codes for CASRRGGAGYNEQFF.

This chain connects TRBV5-1 to TRBJ1-6, with TRBD1 matching over 11 bases. The V gene end was trimmed by 0 bases and the J gene end by 6 bases; junction bases not matched to a gene: 8. The CDR3 has 18 residues. In germline, CDR1 is SGHRS, CDR2 YFSETQ. The DNA of the CDR3 is TGCGCCAGCAGCTTGGGGACCGGGACAGGGGGGATTAATTCACCCCTCCACTTT. This gives the protein CASSLGTGTGGINSPLHF.

The chain uses TRBV7-2 and TRBJ2-4; 8 bases agree with TRBD1. The CDR3 consists of 17 residues. Unmatched junction bases numbered 7, after V lost 3 bases and J lost 0 bases. Germline lookup yields CDR1 SGHTA and CDR2 FQGNSA. The CDR3 loop is CASSLTGAIIAKNIQYF. Written as DNA, the CDR3 is TGTGCCAGCAGCTTGACAGGGGCCATAATAGCCAAAAACATTCAGTACTTC.

The chain is built from TRBV18 and TRBJ1-2, with 8 nucleotides matching TRBD1. CDR1 and CDR2 (germline): KGHSH, LQKENI. Germline trimming cut 0 bases from V and 8 bases from J; bases unmatched to any gene: 2. This CDR3 is built from 13 residues. The CDR3 sequence is CASSPPDRDGYTF. The CDR3 DNA reads TGTGCCAGCTCACCACCGGACAGGGACGGCTACACCTTC.